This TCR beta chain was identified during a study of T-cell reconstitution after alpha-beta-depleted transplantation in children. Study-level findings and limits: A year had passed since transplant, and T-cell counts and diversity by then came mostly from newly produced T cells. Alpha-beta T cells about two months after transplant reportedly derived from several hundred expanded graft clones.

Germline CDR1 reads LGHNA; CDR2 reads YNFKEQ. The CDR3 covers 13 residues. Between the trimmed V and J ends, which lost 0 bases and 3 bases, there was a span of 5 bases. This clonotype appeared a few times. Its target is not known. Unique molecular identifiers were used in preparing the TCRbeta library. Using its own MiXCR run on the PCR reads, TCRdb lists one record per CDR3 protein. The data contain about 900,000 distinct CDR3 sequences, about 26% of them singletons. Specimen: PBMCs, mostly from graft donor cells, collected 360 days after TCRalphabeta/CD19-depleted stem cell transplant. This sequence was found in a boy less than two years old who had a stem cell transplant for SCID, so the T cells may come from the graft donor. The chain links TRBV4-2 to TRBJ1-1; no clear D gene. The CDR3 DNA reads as TGTGCCAGCAGCCAAGATATGGACACTGAAGCTTTCTTT. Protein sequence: CASSQDMDTEAFF.